This TCR beta chain is from a study of blood T cell repertoires in COVID-19 (TCRdb year 2020). For the study in its entirety: Samples covering the acute and convalescent phases of COVID-19 were provided by collaborators in the United States, Italy and Spain. The prospective study material was composed of cDNA or gDNA derived from T cells, B-cell-depleted T cells, or PBMCs. Deeply sampled blood TCRbeta repertoires from subjects exposed to, actively infected with, or recovered from COVID-19 were included in the dataset. A freely available public database, intended as a resource for researchers studying the immune response to SARS-CoV-2, is where the repertoires were released. Samples were obtained from the ongoing ImmuneRACE study (first 160 participants) and from roughly 1,300 subjects provided by 6 global collaborators. Sample metadata almost always included a de-identified subject ID, COVID-19 status, age in years and sex. Where available, HLA class I and class II types were obtained from metadata supplied by the sample provider rather than from assay-based typing. Beyond this particular receptor, the publication reports: The amount of clinical and demographic metadata varied by source and participant and was provided uncurated.

Each collaborating institution followed its own protocols to collect whole blood in K2EDTA tubes. For TCRbeta analysis, collaborators shipped samples in one of three forms: frozen whole blood, isolated PBMCs, or DNA extracted from either of those sample types. For this chain, trimming is 4 bases at the V end and 3 bases at the J end, and the number of junction bases without a gene match is 9. Sequences MGHRA (CDR1) and YSYEKL (CDR2) are obtained from the germline V gene. From the cysteine through the phenylalanine, the CDR3 covers 16 amino acids. Here the CDR3 DNA is all that survives: 48 bases in frame from base 1. TCRbeta CDR3 regions were amplified from genomic DNA by means of the immunoSEQ Assay, a bias-controlled multiplex PCR. Per the authors' processing: Within the assay, amplification of reference gene primers was used to estimate how many nucleated cells each sample contained. Sequence reads were collapsed and filtered to measure the absolute abundance of every unique TCRbeta CDR3 rearrangement. For each sample, productive Simpson clonality was calculated by taking the square root of Simpson's diversity index across productive rearrangements. The table comes from immuneACCESS by way of TCRdb, which keeps in-frame sequences with V and J called. Part of the clones is missing from these tables; in studies checked, under half for an unresolved V gene and the rest for unknown reasons. V and J calls and clone size are as listed in that table; D and trimming were resolved from the DNA. This sample has approximately 220,000 clones in its table, and approximately 91% of those were observed once. The ten largest clonotypes hold around 0.7% of the sample.

As regards this clone: The antigen it binds to is not known. No base qualities exist here, and no much larger clone lies one base off it.

This chain joins TRBV4-1 to TRBJ1-5; 7 bases in between match TRBD1. This TCR derives from a middle-aged man with acute or convalescent COVID-19. Sequencing was carried out using peripheral blood. The CDR3 protein sequence reads: CASSLREGQINQPQHF. Read as DNA, the sequence is TGCGCCAGCAGCCTCCGGGAGGGACAGATCAATCAGCCCCAGCATTTT.